What follows describes a single T cell receptor beta chain. Its antigen is unknown. No much larger clone exists at a distance of one base, and base qualities are not known. Each collaborating institution followed its own protocols to collect whole blood in K2EDTA tubes. For TCRbeta analysis, collaborator samples were shipped as frozen whole blood, as isolated PBMCs, or as DNA extracted from either sample type. Relative to germline, V is missing 5 bases and J is missing 3 bases, with 5 bases of the junction outside any gene match. From the cysteine up to the phenylalanine, the CDR3 has a length of 14 residues. Just CDR3 DNA is preserved here, 42 bases in frame from base 1. CDR1 and CDR2 are read off the germline V gene (reference sequence) as LNHDA and SQIVND. The sample belongs to a study of blood T cell repertoires in COVID-19 (dated by TCRdb to the early 2020s). Study-wide context: Samples from collaborators originated in the United States, Italy and Spain and spanned both the acute and convalescent phases of COVID-19. Where available, HLA class I and class II types were taken from metadata supplied by the sample provider and were not determined by assay-based typing. Deeply sampled blood TCRbeta repertoires from subjects exposed to, actively infected with, or recovered from COVID-19 were included in the dataset. The sample metadata nearly always contained a de-identified subject ID, COVID-19 status, age in years and sex. A freely available public database, intended as a resource for researchers studying the immune response to SARS-CoV-2, is where the repertoires were released. Samples came from the ongoing ImmuneRACE study (first 160 participants) plus 1,254 subjects from 6 global collaborators. The prospective study material was composed of cDNA or gDNA derived from T cells, B-cell-depleted T cells, or PBMCs. Broad study findings and their caveats: Clinical and demographic metadata were provided uncurated, with the amount varying by source and participant.

TCRbeta CDR3 regions were amplified from genomic DNA using the immunoSEQ Assay, a bias-controlled multiplex PCR. In the paper's pipeline: The number of nucleated cells in each sample was estimated by amplification of reference gene primers within the assay. Sequence reads were collapsed and filtered to measure the absolute abundance of every unique TCRbeta CDR3 rearrangement. For each sample, productive Simpson clonality was calculated as the square root of Simpson's diversity index across productive rearrangements. What TCRdb holds here is the immuneACCESS table cut down to in-frame rearrangements. Part of the clones is not present; checked against another copy, under half of the missing clones reflect an unresolved V gene, and the others are unexplained. Clone size and V and J calls were adopted from that table, with D and trimming inferred from the DNA. The sample includes some 190,000 clones, with about nine tenths observed a single time. The ten biggest clones cover about 1.1% of the sample.

Sample: peripheral blood. Here the chain combines TRBV19 and TRBJ2-3; TRBD1 matches 7 bases in the middle. The sequence came from a young man with acute or convalescent COVID-19. This receptor carries the CDR3 CASSGSDRTDTQYF. The nucleotides are TGTGCCAGTAGTGGGTCGGACAGGACAGATACGCAGTATTTT.